What follows are 18 T cell receptor beta chains derived from one specimen sequenced in a study of T-cell memory formation after mild COVID-19. MiXCR was run by TCRdb on the 5' RACE reads, yielding one entry per CDR3 protein. The table shows 350,000 to 550,000 distinct CDR3 sequences, with about 20% occurring only once. Sequenced input: PBMCs or a T cell subset sorted from them (not recorded which). Receptor source: a man younger than 30 who had mild COVID-19 (a few samples of this study predate the infection). Cell type and time point are not known.

V gene TRBV7-9 combines with J gene TRBJ2-5; weak D call: TRBD1 (5 bases). The germline V and J ends were trimmed by 6 bases and 6 bases, with 17 bases remaining between them. Germline V CDR1 and CDR2: SEHNR, FQNEAQ (reference sequence). The CDR3 runs 14 residues. Written as DNA, the CDR3 is TGTGCCAGCAGAAAGCAGGGAAATTTGCAGACCCAGTACTTC. Translated, it gives CASRKQGNLQTQYF. The entire variable domain, with the rest obtained from reference TRBV7-9 and TRBJ2-5, is as follows: DTGVSQNPRHKITKRGQNVTFRCDPISEHNRLYWYRQTLGQGPEFLTYFQNEAQLEKSRLLSDRFSAERPKGSFSTLEIQRTEQGDSAMYLCASRKQGNLQTQYFGPGTRLLVL.

This clonotype appeared a few times. V is TRBV7-2 and J is TRBJ2-3; D possibly matches TRBD1 or TRBD2 (6 bases each). This CDR3 is built from 15 residues. Germline lookup yields CDR1 SGHTA and CDR2 FQGNSA. Between the trimmed V and J ends, which lost 3 bases and 1 base, there was a span of 11 bases. DNA for the CDR3: TGTGCCAGCAGCTTTTGGGGGGCAGGCACAGATACGCAGTATTTT. Protein product: CASSFWGAGTDTQYF.

In its sample, this clonotype was seen a few times. This sequence joins TRBV5-1 and TRBJ2-3, with TRBD1 identical over 9 bases. Losses at the gene ends were 3 bases for V and 2 bases for J; bases not matched to a gene: 4. The length of the CDR3 is 15 residues. Germline V CDR1 and CDR2: SGHRS, YFSETQ. CDR3 nucleotide sequence: TGCGCCAGCAGCTGGACAGGGGCCCACACAGATACGCAGTATTTT. Amino acids: CASSWTGAHTDTQYF.

V and J are TRBV7-2 and TRBJ1-2; maybe TRBD1 (6 bases). V gave up 2 bases and J gave up 0 bases, with 16 bases separating them. Germline V gene lookup returns CDR1 SGHTA and CDR2 FQGNSA. The CDR3 loop spans 17 amino acids. Here the CDR3 DNA reads TGTGCCAGCAGCTTAAGTCCGACAGGCGTAGCTAACTATGGCTACACCTTC. This sequence encodes CASSLSPTGVANYGYTF.

This clonotype turned up a few times. The chain employs TRBV4-1 and TRBJ1-2; the match to TRBD1 covers 10 bases. The CDR3 contains 15 residues. Germline CDR1 is MGHRA and CDR2 is YSYEKL. The V gene end was trimmed by 0 bases and the J gene end by 8 bases; junction bases not matched to a gene: 6. CDR3 nucleotide sequence: TGCGCCAGCAGCCAAGATTTCAGGACAGGGGGAGGCTACACCTTC. It codes for CASSQDFRTGGGYTF.

The rearrangement uses TRBV27 and TRBJ1-6; 8 bases match TRBD1. V trimming: 6 bases; J trimming: 7 bases; junction bases outside the gene matches: 5. Germline-derived CDR1 and CDR2 are MNHEY and SMNVEV (reference sequence). This CDR3 contains 14 residues. Written as DNA, the CDR3 is TGTGCCAGCAGCCAGGGGGCTTGGAATTCACCCCTCCACTTT. Its translation: CASSQGAWNSPLHF.

This chain joins TRBV12-3 or TRBV12-4 and TRBJ2-2; 7 bases are shared with TRBD2. Trimming removed 10 bases from V and 3 bases from J; junction bases left unmatched: 8. This CDR3 spans 14 amino acids. The CDR3, as DNA: TGTGCCATCAGACTAGCTCGGGACACCGGGGAGCTGTTTTTT. Protein sequence: CAIRLARDTGELFF.

DNA of the CDR3: TGCGCCAGCAGTCCCCGGACAGGGTTGGGTACTGAAGCTTTCTTT. This translates into CASSPRTGLGTEAFF. The rearrangement uses TRBV5-1 and TRBJ1-1; 8 bases map to TRBD1. The CDR3 is made up of 15 amino acids. J gave up 5 bases and V 5 bases, and 11 bases lay outside the gene matches. CDR1 and CDR2 from the germline V gene are SGHRS and YFSETQ.

The CDR3 DNA follows: TGCGCCAGCAGCCAAGATTTCACCGGACTAGCAGGTAGTGAGCAGTTCTTC. Protein: CASSQDFTGLAGSEQFF. The genes are TRBV4-3 and TRBJ2-1, with 8 nucleotides matching TRBD2. Germline V gene data show CDR1 as LGHNA and CDR2 as YSLEER. The CDR3 totals 17 residues. Trimming removed 0 bases from V and 9 bases from J; junction bases left unmatched: 13.

V and J are TRBV7-6 and TRBJ2-1, with 14 bases that match TRBD2. The V segment lost 3 bases and the J segment 9 bases; nucleotides outside the gene matches: 7. The CDR3 length is 16 residues. Germline V gives CDR1 SGHVS, CDR2 FNYEAQ. The CDR3 region is CASSFSTSGGAGEQFF. The CDR3 coding sequence is TGTGCCAGCAGCTTTTCGACTAGCGGGGGGGCCGGTGAGCAGTTCTTC.

At least ten counts were recorded for this clonotype. The chain couples TRBV5-1 to TRBJ2-1; a possible D gene is TRBD1 (6 bases). Trimming cost V 4 bases and J 7 bases, with 12 bases left between them. Looked up from germline, CDR1 is SGHRS and CDR2 is YFSETQ. This CDR3 has 13 residues. CDR3 sequence reads: CASSTPQGNEQFF. For the CDR3, the DNA is TGCGCCAGCAGCACCCCTCAGGGGAATGAGCAGTTCTTC.

This chain connects TRBV10-1 to TRBJ2-1, with D uncertain. V was cut by 5 bases and J by 7 bases, with 21 bases left in between. This CDR3 has 16 amino acids. CDR1 and CDR2 from the germline V gene are WNHNN and SYGVQD (reference sequence). The chain's CDR3 is CASSPQDVTLGNEQFF. The CDR3 DNA sequence: TGCGCCAGCAGTCCCCAGGACGTAACCCTGGGGAATGAGCAGTTCTTC.

A few counts support this clonotype. V is TRBV5-1 and J is TRBJ1-4; D possibly corresponds to TRBD1 (6 bases). V was pared by 4 bases and J by 0 bases, with 10 bases between. The CDR3 is 15 amino acids. Germline V gene lookup returns CDR1 SGHRS and CDR2 YFSETQ. The CDR3 DNA reads TGCGCCAGCAGCCCGACAGGCGCAACTAATGAAAAACTGTTTTTT. Protein product: CASSPTGATNEKLFF.

The gene calls are TRBV2 and TRBJ1-5; D is uncertain. Germline lookup yields CDR1 SNHLY and CDR2 FYNNEI. This CDR3 contains 14 residues. V was clipped by 5 bases and J by 0 bases, with 8 bases between them. CDR3 residues: CASSTTLSNQPQHF. The CDR3 DNA sequence: TGTGCCAGCAGTACGACACTTAGCAATCAGCCCCAGCATTTT.

The rearrangement joins TRBV7-9 to TRBJ2-1; the D is unclear. Germline assignment: CDR1 SEHNR and CDR2 FQNEAQ (reference sequence). The V end was cut by 2 bases, the J end by 5 bases, with 7 bases between. The CDR3 loop spans 13 amino acids. CDR3 bases: TGTGCCAGCAGCTTACCTCTCCACAATGAGCAGTTCTTC. Protein: CASSLPLHNEQFF.

The CDR3 reads CASSSAGGQGAFF. CDR3 DNA sequence: TGTGCCAGCAGCTCAGCAGGAGGTCAAGGGGCTTTCTTT. J is TRBJ1-1 and V is TRBV7-8; D unresolved. V dropped 4 bases and J dropped 11 bases, with 17 bases sitting between them. The CDR3 spans 13 residues. Germline V gene lookup returns CDR1 SGHVS and CDR2 FQNEAQ.

The rearrangement uses TRBV7-2 and TRBJ2-3; D is perhaps TRBD1 or TRBD2 (5 bases each). The V end lost 5 bases, the J end lost 1 base, and 10 bases lay between the germline ends. Germline CDR1 is SGHTA and CDR2 is FQGNSA. The CDR3 is 14 amino acids. CDR3 protein: CASSIGTGTDTQYF. The CDR3 nucleotides read TGTGCCAGCAGCATCGGGACCGGCACAGATACGCAGTATTTT.

This clonotype was seen more than once but under ten times. The chain combines TRBV4-3 with TRBJ1-1, with 7 bases matching TRBD1. J gave up 2 bases and V 3 bases, and 6 bases lay outside the gene matches. This CDR3 comprises 15 residues. From germline, CDR1 is LGHNA and CDR2 YSLEER. In nucleotides, the CDR3 is TGCGCCAGCAGCCATCTTAGACAGGGTAACACTGAAGCTTTCTTT. Translation: CASSHLRQGNTEAFF.